A single sample is the source of the 14 T cell receptor beta chains below, sequenced in a study of blood T cell repertoires in COVID-19. Assay used: immunoSEQ multiplex PCR; TCRdb lists only in-frame clones, some missing. Of 150,000 to 200,000 clones in the sample, roughly 84% were seen once. Sequencing input: PBMCs or T cells enriched from blood (not recorded which). The receptors stem from a human donor with acute COVID-19. The donor label of this sample is uncertain.

This chain's CDR3 is CASSHGGETFHNEQFF. The DNA for the CDR3 is TGCGCCAGCAGCCATGGCGGAGAGACCTTTCACAATGAGCAGTTCTTC. The genes are TRBV4-1 and TRBJ2-1; D call uncertain. The germline CDR1 and CDR2 sequences are MGHRA and YSYEKL. The CDR3 spans 16 residues. Trimming shortened V by 3 bases and J by 5 bases, and 17 bases separated the two germline ends.

The J gene is TRBJ1-2, the V gene TRBV11-2; the match to TRBD1 covers 8 bases. This CDR3 has 17 amino acids. Looked up from germline, CDR1 is SGHAT and CDR2 is FQNNGV. Losses at the gene ends were 2 bases for V and 3 bases for J; bases not matched to a gene: 11. This CDR3 is CASSLNSGGNSDYGYTF. The CDR3 DNA reads as TGTGCCAGCAGCTTAAATTCAGGGGGCAATTCTGACTATGGCTACACCTTC.

The rearrangement joins TRBV7-2 to TRBJ1-2, with a weak D call TRBD1 (5 bases). Germline V gene sequence: CDR1 SGHTA, CDR2 FQGNSA. Trimming shortened V by 1 base and J by 4 bases, and 16 bases separated the two germline ends. CDR3 length: 16 residues. CDR3 sequence reads: CASSLVLGQTTYGYTF. DNA for the CDR3: TGTGCCAGCAGCTTAGTCCTGGGGCAGACAACCTATGGCTACACCTTC. Full variable domain (outside the CDR3, taken from reference TRBV7-2 and TRBJ1-2): GAGVSQSPSNKVTEKGKDVELRCDPISGHTALYWYRQSLGQGLEFLIYFQGNSAPDKSGLPSDRFSAERTGGSVSTLTIQRTQQEDSAVYLCASSLVLGQTTYGYTFGSGTRLTVV.

This chain links TRBV2 with TRBJ2-5; D may be TRBD1 (6 bases). Germline V gene lookup returns CDR1 SNHLY and CDR2 FYNNEI. This CDR3 region has 13 residues. Trimming took 10 bases from V and 3 from J, leaving 15 bases between them. CDR3 loop: CATKRGNKETQYF. The DNA of the CDR3 is TGTGCCACCAAAAGGGGGAACAAAGAGACCCAGTACTTC.

The chain combines TRBV7-2 with TRBJ2-7, with D tentatively TRBD2 (6 bases). The CDR3 totals 16 residues. V shed 1 base and J shed 0 bases, with 13 bases lying between them. Germline CDR1 SGHTA, CDR2 FQGNSA. CDR3 in DNA: TGTGCCAGCAGCTTAGAGGCGGGGCCTGTCTCCTACGAGCAGTACTTC. This sequence encodes CASSLEAGPVSYEQYF. Drawing the rest from reference TRBV7-2 and TRBJ2-7, the complete variable domain is GAGVSQSPSNKVTEKGKDVELRCDPISGHTALYWYRQSLGQGLEFLIYFQGNSAPDKSGLPSDRFSAERTGGSVSTLTIQRTQQEDSAVYLCASSLEAGPVSYEQYFGPGTRLTVT.

The chain links TRBV5-1 to TRBJ2-1, with D perhaps matching TRBD1 (6 bases). V was clipped by 7 bases and J by 1 base, with 15 bases between them. Germline CDR1 SGHRS, CDR2 YFSETQ. The length of the CDR3 is 15 residues. Written as DNA, the CDR3 is TGCGCCAGCCGGGGACAATCGGTGTCCTACAATGAGCAGTTCTTC. It is translated as CASRGQSVSYNEQFF.

For the CDR3, the DNA is TGTGCCAGCAGTGGTAGCGGGGGGGGAGATACGCAGTATTTT. Translated, it gives CASSGSGGGDTQYF. V gene TRBV9 combines with J gene TRBJ2-3; 11 positions match TRBD2. The length of the CDR3 is 14 residues. Losses at the gene ends were 5 bases for V and 5 bases for J; bases not matched to a gene: 4. CDR1 and CDR2 from the germline V gene are SGDLS and YYNGEE.

The V call is TRBV19, the J call TRBJ1-1; D is uncertain. The V end was cut by 1 base, the J end by 0 bases, with 6 bases between. This CDR3 has 14 residues. From germline, CDR1 is LNHDA and CDR2 SQIVND (reference sequence). The CDR3 loop is CASSIGALNTEAFF. The CDR3 DNA sequence: TGTGCCAGTAGTATAGGGGCCCTGAACACTGAAGCTTTCTTT.

This clone appeared a few times. The gene calls are TRBV9 and TRBJ2-5, with 7 nucleotides matching TRBD1. Trimming cost V 4 bases and J 11 bases; bases outside gene matches: 11. This CDR3 is built from 13 residues. From germline, CDR1 is SGDLS and CDR2 YYNGEE. The CDR3 spells CASSQKWDSPQYF. The CDR3 DNA follows: TGTGCCAGCAGCCAGAAATGGGACAGCCCACAGTACTTC.

This sequence joins TRBV28 and TRBJ1-2; possible D gene TRBD1, 5 bases. Germline assignment: CDR1 MDHEN and CDR2 SYDVKM. The CDR3 sequence is 13 residues long. Trimming shortened V by 6 bases and J by 7 bases, and 15 bases separated the two germline ends. The DNA of the CDR3 is TGTGCCAGCAGCGGAGGAGGGGTAGGTGGCTACACCTTC. Protein sequence: CASSGGGVGGYTF.

The V call is TRBV27, the J call TRBJ1-6; D is ambiguous. Germline-derived CDR1 and CDR2 are MNHEY and SMNVEV (reference sequence). V was pared by 5 bases and J by 2 bases, with 13 bases between. CDR3 length: 16 amino acids. CDR3 sequence reads: CASSRDSGTYNSPLHF. Here the CDR3 DNA reads TGTGCCAGCAGTCGCGACTCCGGGACCTATAATTCACCCCTCCACTTT.

The chain carries TRBV19 and TRBJ2-2, with unresolved D. The CDR3 totals 14 residues. V was cut by 4 bases and J by 2 bases, with 8 bases left in between. Germline CDR1 LNHDA, CDR2 SQIVND (reference sequence). DNA of the CDR3: TGTGCCAGTAGTACCTCCTTTAACACCGGGGAGCTGTTTTTT. Protein product: CASSTSFNTGELFF. Looking up the rest from reference TRBV19 and TRBJ2-2 gives the full variable domain: DGGITQSPKYLFRKEGQNVTLSCEQNLNHDAMYWYRQDPGQGLRLIYYSQIVNDFQKGDIAEGYSVSREKKESFPLTVTSAQKNPTAFYLCASSTSFNTGELFFGEGSRLTVL.

The CDR3 DNA sequence: TGTGCCAGCGGAGGACAGCTGAACACTGAAGCTTTCTTT. Its protein product is CASGGQLNTEAFF. The chain employs TRBV3-1 (or the pseudogene TRBV3-2) and TRBJ1-1, with TRBD1 as a possible D gene (6 bases). The germline V gene has CDR1 LGHDT and CDR2 YNNKEL (reference sequence). V gave up 8 bases and J gave up 0 bases, with 10 bases separating them. The CDR3 length is 13 residues.

The chain links TRBV5-4 to TRBJ1-1, with a possible D match to TRBD1 (6 bases). V lost 4 bases and J 9 bases, leaving 16 bases between the germline ends. CDR3 length equals 13 residues. CDR1 is SGHNT, CDR2 YYREEE, per germline (reference sequence). This CDR3 is CASSLAGGTQAFF. The DNA of the CDR3 is TGTGCCAGCAGCCTAGCGGGGGGGACACAAGCTTTCTTT.